The 21 T cell receptor beta chains below were found in one sample sequenced in a study of blood T cell repertoires in COVID-19. Produced via immunoSEQ multiplex PCR; TCRdb's table is partial and in-frame only. This sample carries around 63,000 clones, 85% to 90% of them seen once, and the ten largest clones take around 1.3%. Sequencing was carried out using peripheral blood. Every receptor here comes from a woman aged 55-70 years with acute or convalescent COVID-19.

Details on this clone: Within the sample, other DNA sequences also encode this same CDR3. The chain has TRBV3-1 (or the pseudogene TRBV3-2) and TRBJ1-1; D gene ambiguous. Germline CDR1 LGHDT, CDR2 YNNKEL (reference sequence). V was shortened by 1 base and J by 5 bases, with 11 bases between the two germline ends. This CDR3 comprises 14 residues. The CDR3 coding sequence is TGTGCCAGCAGCCAAGTAGGCGGGGATACTGAAGCTTTCTTT. It encodes CASSQVGGDTEAFF.

The V call is TRBV6-6, the J call TRBJ1-6; D perhaps matches TRBD1 (5 bases). From germline, CDR1 is MNHNY and CDR2 SVGAGI (reference sequence). This CDR3 has 14 amino acids. V lost 8 bases and J lost 10, with 18 bases in between. The CDR3 sequence: CASRVAGNTSPLHF. The CDR3 DNA sequence: TGTGCCAGCCGAGTGGCAGGGAATACATCACCCCTCCACTTT.

The rearrangement links TRBV7-3 to TRBJ1-2; the D is unclear. Trimming removed 6 bases from V and 5 bases from J, with 19 bases in between. The CDR3 runs 15 residues. The germline CDR1 and CDR2 sequences are SGHTA and FQGTGA. The CDR3 coding sequence is TGTGCCAGCAGTCCTAGGGCGGGGATTGGTTATGGCTACACCTTC. Translation: CASSPRAGIGYGYTF.

This clone was detected a few times. J is TRBJ2-5 and V is TRBV29-1; possible D gene TRBD1, 6 bases. Trimming removed 3 bases from V and 6 bases from J, with 17 bases in between. The CDR3 spans 14 residues. The germline gives CDR1 SQVTM, CDR2 ANQGSEA. The CDR3 DNA follows: TGCAGCGTTGACCTAACGACAGGTAGACAGACCCAGTACTTC. Translation: CSVDLTTGRQTQYF.

The chain joins TRBV18 to TRBJ1-6; 9 nucleotides match TRBD1. The CDR3 sequence is 14 residues long. Per germline, CDR1 KGHSH and CDR2 LQKENI. V shed 3 bases and J 8 bases; nucleotides not matched to a gene: 2. In DNA form, the CDR3 reads TGTGCCAGCTCACCTACAGGGGGCGATTCACCCCTCCACTTT. Residues: CASSPTGGDSPLHF.

This clone was recorded only once. The DNA for the CDR3 is TGTGCCAGCTCACTAGGACAGGGTGGTAGCAATCAGCCCCAGCATTTT. Protein sequence: CASSLGQGGSNQPQHF. The rearrangement joins TRBV18 to TRBJ1-5, with 8 bases matching TRBD1. The CDR3 has 16 amino acids. Germline V lookup: CDR1 KGHSH, CDR2 LQKENI. V shed 4 bases, J shed 0 bases, and the junction held 5 bases outside the gene matches.

This clone was detected only a few times. This chain uses TRBV7-8 with TRBJ1-5; D call uncertain. Looked up from germline, CDR1 is SGHVS and CDR2 is FQNEAQ. V lost 5 bases and J 0 bases, leaving 14 bases between the germline ends. This CDR3 has 16 residues. CDR3 amino acids: CASSPSRAFSNQPQHF. The DNA for the CDR3 is TGTGCCAGCAGCCCTAGTCGCGCATTTAGCAATCAGCCCCAGCATTTT.

CDR3 coding DNA: TGTGCCACCAGCCGGGGGAGGGGGACCTTTAACTATGGCTACACCTTC. Translating it yields CATSRGRGTFNYGYTF. V gene TRBV15 combines with J gene TRBJ1-2; the D gene is possibly TRBD1 (6 bases). Germline V lookup: CDR1 LNHNV, CDR2 YYDKDF (reference sequence). The CDR3 contains 16 residues. Trimming shortened V by 5 bases and J by 1 base, and 17 bases separated the two germline ends.

This clone was counted once. DNA for the CDR3: TGTGCCAGCAGGCCAACAGGGCGGCTAAATCAGCCCCAGCATTTT. Amino acid sequence: CASRPTGRLNQPQHF. The chain carries TRBV6-5 and TRBJ1-5, with D possibly TRBD1 on 6 matching bases. CDR3 length equals 15 residues. The germline V gene encodes CDR1 MNHEY and CDR2 SVGAGI. V was trimmed by 6 bases and J by 4 bases, leaving 16 bases between them.

The rearrangement uses TRBV24-1 and TRBJ1-2; the match to TRBD1 covers 9 bases. The CDR3 is 16 residues long. Germline V gives CDR1 KGHDR, CDR2 SFDVKD. J lost 8 bases, V lost 2 bases, and 11 bases had no gene match. In DNA, the CDR3 is TGTGCCACCAGTGATTCGATCCGGGACAGGGCAGAAGGCTACACCTTC. It is translated as CATSDSIRDRAEGYTF.

This clone occurred once. The V and J genes are TRBV6-1 and TRBJ1-4; TRBD1 is a possible D gene (5 bases). Germline lookup yields CDR1 MNHNS and CDR2 SASEGT. The CDR3 is 14 amino acids. V was clipped by 2 bases and J by 9 bases, with 13 bases between them. CDR3 in amino acids: CASSEFGASQKLFF. As DNA, the CDR3 is TGTGCCAGCAGTGAATTTGGGGCTTCCCAAAAACTGTTTTTT.

The chain carries TRBV2 and TRBJ2-2; TRBD1 matches 7 bases. After removal of 7 bases from V and 7 bases from J, the junction contained 9 bases not matched to a gene. Per germline, CDR1 SNHLY and CDR2 FYNNEI. The CDR3 runs to 14 residues. This CDR3 is CASKEGGFVGELFF. The DNA of the CDR3 is TGTGCCAGCAAAGAAGGGGGCTTCGTCGGGGAGCTGTTTTTT.

The chain has TRBV28 and TRBJ1-2, with a tentative D call TRBD1 (6 bases). Trimming left V 2 bases short and J 4 bases short, with 23 bases between. The CDR3 is 18 residues long. Germline V gene lookup returns CDR1 MDHEN and CDR2 SYDVKM. The CDR3 here is CASSLNSLGGHGSYGYTF. CDR3 coding DNA: TGTGCCAGCAGTTTAAACTCCCTGGGGGGGCATGGGAGCTATGGCTACACCTTC.

The V gene is TRBV19, the J gene TRBJ1-6; 9 bases fit TRBD1. V shed 5 bases, J shed 0 bases, and the junction held 11 bases outside the gene matches. Germline-derived CDR1 and CDR2 are LNHDA and SQIVND (reference sequence). This CDR3 has 19 residues. Written as DNA, the CDR3 is TGTGCCAGTAGTCTACAGGGGGCGGAGGGGAGCTCCTATAATTCACCCCTCCACTTT. It is translated as CASSLQGAEGSSYNSPLHF.

The chain uses TRBV18 and TRBJ2-7; TRBD2 matches 14 bases. Germline V gene sequence: CDR1 KGHSH, CDR2 LQKENI. Trimming at V came to 3 bases and at J to 6 bases, leaving 10 bases not matched to a gene. The CDR3 covers 17 residues. This CDR3 reads CASSPRLAGGPGSEQYV. Written as DNA, the CDR3 is TGTGCCAGCTCACCGCGACTAGCGGGAGGGCCGGGCTCCGAGCAGTACGTC.

The gene calls are TRBV10-3 and TRBJ1-3; D is undetermined. The CDR3 consists of 13 residues. Germline V gives CDR1 ENHRY, CDR2 SYGVKD. V lost 6 bases and J lost 2, with 8 bases in between. The CDR3 spells CAIRQSAGNTIYF. In nucleotides, the CDR3 is TGTGCCATCAGGCAGAGCGCTGGAAACACCATATATTTT.

The chain is built from TRBV5-5 and TRBJ1-4; D possibly corresponds to TRBD1 (6 bases). The V gene's germline CDR1 is SGHKS and CDR2 YYEKEE (reference sequence). The ends were cut back, 0 bases at V and 0 bases at J, with 12 bases in the middle. The CDR3 runs to 17 residues. In DNA form, the CDR3 reads TGTGCCAGCAGCTTGGGACCACAGGGCGCAACTAATGAAAAACTGTTTTTT. It specifies CASSLGPQGATNEKLFF.

The chain has TRBV5-1 and TRBJ1-1, with 7 positions matching TRBD1. Germline V gene lookup returns CDR1 SGHRS and CDR2 YFSETQ. The V segment lost 4 bases and the J segment 0 bases; nucleotides outside the gene matches: 6. The CDR3 runs to 15 residues. The CDR3 sequence: CASSVGTAMNTEAFF. The CDR3 DNA reads as TGCGCCAGCAGCGTCGGGACAGCCATGAACACTGAAGCTTTCTTT.

This clone has just a few counts. The V gene is TRBV20-1, the J gene TRBJ1-1, with a tentative D call TRBD1 (5 bases). The CDR3 runs 11 residues. CDR1 and CDR2 from the germline V gene are DFQATT and SNEGSKA (reference sequence). With 3 bases removed from V and 5 bases from J, the gap between germline ends came to 7 bases. The CDR3 protein is CSASRATEAFF. DNA of the CDR3: TGCAGTGCTAGCAGGGCTACTGAAGCTTTCTTT.

CDR3 sequence reads: CTRQGRTSTEAFF. In nucleotides, the CDR3 is TGTACCAGGCAGGGTAGGACCAGCACTGAAGCTTTCTTT. J is TRBJ1-1 and V is TRBV21-1; the table assigns TRBD1, which was not confirmed against the DNA. TRBV21-1 counts as a pseudogene. This CDR3 is 13 amino acids long.

This rearrangement joins TRBV5-1 to TRBJ1-6; D is possibly TRBD1 (6 bases). The CDR3 loop spans 18 amino acids. Germline CDR1 reads SGHRS; CDR2 reads YFSETQ. V dropped 4 bases and J dropped 1 base, with 18 bases sitting between them. The CDR3 reads CASSGAGEPSSYNSPLHF. The DNA for the CDR3 is TGCGCCAGCAGCGGGGCAGGGGAGCCTAGTTCCTATAATTCACCCCTCCACTTT.